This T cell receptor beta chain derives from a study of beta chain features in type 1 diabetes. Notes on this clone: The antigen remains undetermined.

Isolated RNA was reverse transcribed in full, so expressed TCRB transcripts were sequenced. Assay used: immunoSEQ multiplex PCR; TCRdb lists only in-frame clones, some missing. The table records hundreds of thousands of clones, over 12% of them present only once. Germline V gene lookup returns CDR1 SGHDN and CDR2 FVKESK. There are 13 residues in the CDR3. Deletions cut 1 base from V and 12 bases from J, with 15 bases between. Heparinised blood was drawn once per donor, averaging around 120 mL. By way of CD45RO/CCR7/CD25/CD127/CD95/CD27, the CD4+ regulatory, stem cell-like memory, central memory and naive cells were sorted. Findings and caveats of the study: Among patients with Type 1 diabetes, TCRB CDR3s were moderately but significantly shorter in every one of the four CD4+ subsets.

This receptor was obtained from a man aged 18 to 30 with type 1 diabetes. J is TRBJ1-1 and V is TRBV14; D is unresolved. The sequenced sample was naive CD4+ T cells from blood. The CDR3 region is CASSQGPVTPSFF. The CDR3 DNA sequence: TGTGCCAGCAGCCAAGGTCCCGTGACACCTTCTTTCTTT.